This T cell receptor (beta chain) was observed in a study of blood T cell repertoires in COVID-19. For the study at large: Sites across the United States, Italy and Spain contributed samples from acute and convalescent COVID-19. The analysed material was cDNA or gDNA that came from T cells, B-cell-depleted T cells, or PBMCs.

Per the authors' pipeline: Estimation of nucleated cell counts was performed using reference gene primer amplification. Sequencing used immunoSEQ multiplex PCR; TCRdb keeps in-frame clones, though not all of them. That table gives V, J and clone size, and the DNA gave D and trimming. The table lists 55,000 to 75,000 clones, about 80% of them singletons. The receptor was derived from a woman aged 70-85 years with acute or convalescent COVID-19. Sequencing input: peripheral blood.

DNA for the CDR3: TGTGCCAGCAGCTTAGCCAGCGGGGGGAAAAGCTCCTACGAGCAGTACTTC. This translates into CASSLASGGKSSYEQYF. V is TRBV7-6 and J is TRBJ2-7; 9 bases fit TRBD2. The CDR3 loop spans 17 amino acids. The germline V gene encodes CDR1 SGHVS and CDR2 FNYEAQ. After removal of 0 bases from V and 0 bases from J, the junction contained 6 bases not matched to a gene.